A selection of T cell receptor beta chains follows, all from one sample in a study of T cells in Graves' hyperthyroidism and ophthalmopathy. One entry per CDR3 protein results from TCRdb running MiXCR on the multiplex PCR reads. Of about 540,000 distinct CDR3 sequences listed, 46% were seen once; the top ten hold 8.2%. Sequenced material: peripheral blood or thyroid tissue (not recorded which). The receptor source for this set is a young woman with Graves' hyperthyroidism. Both conserved end residues are part of each CDR3. D genes are given only for firm matches. For some rows the clone size is stated as once, few or many, or as a class when expanded; others skip it.

d_call j_call v_call clone_size cdr3_nt cdr3_aa
TRBD1 TRBJ1-6 TRBV4-1 NA TGCGCCAGCAGCCAAGATGGACAGGGGTACGGGAATAATTCACCCCTCCACTTT CASSQDGQGYGNNSPLHF
TRBD1 TRBJ1-5 TRBV20-1 NA TGCAGTGCTGGGACAGGGGGCAATCAGCCCCAGCATTTT CSAGTGGNQPQHF
NA TRBJ2-5 TRBV7-2 few TGTGCCAGCAGCCCCCGGGAAGTAGGGACCCAGTACTTC CASSPREVGTQYF
NA TRBJ1-5 TRBV7-8 many TGTGCCAGCAGCAGCGGGGGAACCACGTATCAGCCCCAGCATTTT CASSSGGTTYQPQHF
NA TRBJ1-1 TRBV10-3 many TGTGCCATCAGTAGTGACAGTAACACTGAAGCTTTCTTT CAISSDSNTEAFF
NA TRBJ2-7 TRBV6-5 few TGTGCCAGCAGTTACGCTTCAGGGGTGGACGAGCAGTACTTC CASSYASGVDEQYF
TRBD1 TRBJ2-7 TRBV25-1 NA TGTGCCAGCTGCACAGGGGATGGCTCCTACGAGCAGTACTTC CASCTGDGSYEQYF
TRBD2 TRBJ2-7 TRBV19 NA TGTGCCAGTAGTACCAGCGGGACTGGGAACGAGCAGTACTTC CASSTSGTGNEQYF
NA TRBJ2-5 TRBV7-9 many TGTGCCAGCAGCCAAGACTCGGGACTCCAAGAGACCCAGTACTTC CASSQDSGLQETQYF
TRBD1 TRBJ2-7 TRBV10-3 NA TGTGCCATCAGTTTACCGGGACAGGGGGCTAACGAGCAGTACTTC CAISLPGQGANEQYF
TRBD2 TRBJ2-7 TRBV7-6 many TGTGCCAGCAGCCAGGTGGCTAGCGGGAGTTACGAGCAGTACTTC CASSQVASGSYEQYF
NA TRBJ2-5 TRBV25-1 NA TGTGCCAGCTTAAGGGAGACCCAGTACTTC CASLRETQYF
NA TRBJ1-6 TRBV7-6 many TGTGCCAGCAGCTTAAGTAGGGACTCACCCCTCCACTTT CASSLSRDSPLHF
NA TRBJ2-2 TRBV19 few TGTGCCAGTAGGATCACGACAGCCAGGGACACCGGGGAGCTGTTTTTT CASRITTARDTGELFF
NA TRBJ1-5 TRBV20-1 few TGCAGTGCTACCGGGGCTGGGCCCCAGCATTTT CSATGAGPQHF
NA TRBJ2-7 TRBV10-2 few TGCGCCAGCGGGAGGACGACCTACGAGCAGTACTTC CASGRTTYEQYF
NA TRBJ2-7 TRBV14 few TGTGCCAGCAGCCAGGGGCAGCCTACCTACGAGCAGTACTTC CASSQGQPTYEQYF
TRBD1 TRBJ1-5 TRBV2 few TGTGCCAGCACCCCAACGACAGGGGCTCAGCCCCAGCATTTT CASTPTTGAQPQHF
TRBD1 TRBJ2-7 TRBV5-5 NA TGTGCCAGCAGCTTGGGAACAGGGGGCGAGCAGTACTTC CASSLGTGGEQYF
TRBD1 TRBJ1-5 TRBV19 many TGTGCCAGTAGTGCCGGGACAGGCGACTATCAGCCCCAGCATTTT CASSAGTGDYQPQHF
NA TRBJ2-7 TRBV10-3 NA TGTGCCAGCAGTTACCCCGGGATCTACGAGCAGTACTTC CASSYPGIYEQYF
TRBD1 TRBJ2-7 TRBV12-3/TRBV12-4 NA TGTGCCAGCAGCATCTCCGGGACAGGGGCCTACGAGCAGTACTTC CASSISGTGAYEQYF
NA TRBJ1-4 TRBV9 few TGTGCCAGCAGCGTAGACAGGGCCCCAAATGAAAAACTGTTTTTT CASSVDRAPNEKLFF
NA TRBJ1-4 TRBV10-2 many TGCGCCAGCAGGGAAGGGGATGAAAAACTGTTTTTT CASREGDEKLFF
NA TRBJ2-7 TRBV3-1 few TGTGCCAGCAGCCGCTTGACAGGTGCAACCTACGAGCAGTACTTC CASSRLTGATYEQYF
NA TRBJ2-2 TRBV29-1 few TGCAGCGTTGGAAGGGGAATTACAACCGGGGAGCTGTTTTTT CSVGRGITTGELFF
NA TRBJ1-2 TRBV2 many TGTGCCAGCGATACTGGACAGACCCATTTTGGCTACACCTTC CASDTGQTHFGYTF
TRBD2 TRBJ2-3 TRBV2 NA TGTGCCAGCAAAAGCGGGAGGGATACAGATACGCAGTATTTT CASKSGRDTDTQYF
NA TRBJ2-7 TRBV5-1 NA TGCGCCAGCAGCGCCTCTCAGGGATCCTACGAGCAGTACTTC CASSASQGSYEQYF
NA TRBJ2-6 TRBV7-2 NA TGTGCCAGCAGCCGCCCAACGGGGGCCAACGTCCTGACTTTC CASSRPTGANVLTF
NA TRBJ2-2 TRBV24-1 many TGTGCCACCACAGGTACGGGCACCGGGGAGCTGTTTTTT CATTGTGTGELFF
TRBD1 TRBJ1-2 TRBV7-3 many TGTGCCAGCAGCTTAGCCAGGGGGCAAGGCTACACCTTC CASSLARGQGYTF
NA TRBJ2-6 TRBV29-1 NA TGCAGCGCTGTCTATCTAGGCTCTGGGGCCAACGTCCTGACTTTC CSAVYLGSGANVLTF
NA TRBJ1-5 TRBV28 many TGTGCCAGCAGCCCCCCAGGCAATCAGCCCCAGCATTTT CASSPPGNQPQHF
NA TRBJ1-5 TRBV2 once TGTGCCAGCAGTGCCCGGACCAGCAATCAGCCCCAGCATTTT CASSARTSNQPQHF
NA TRBJ1-2 TRBV2 NA TGTGCCAGCAGGCTAGGCCCCACGGACTATGGCTACACCTTC CASRLGPTDYGYTF
NA TRBJ1-1 TRBV24-1 NA TGTGCCACCAGTGATATGCAGGGTGGGGAGACTGAAGCTTTCTTT CATSDMQGGETEAFF
NA TRBJ1-1 TRBV10-2 once TGCGCCAGCAGTGACAGGCAGGGGTTAGCTTTCTTT CASSDRQGLAFF
TRBD2 TRBJ2-7 TRBV6-5 many TGTGCCAGCAGTTACGGACTAGCGGGAGAGTTGTTCAACGAGCAGTACTTC CASSYGLAGELFNEQYF
NA TRBJ1-1 TRBV2 few TGTGCCAGCAGTGAAATGGCAGGGTTGAAGGTAGCTTTCTTT CASSEMAGLKVAFF
TRBD1 TRBJ2-7 TRBV7-2 NA TGTGCCAGCAGCTTGAGACAGGGGGCCGAGCAGTACTTC CASSLRQGAEQYF
TRBD1 TRBJ2-6 TRBV19 few TGTGCCAGTAGTATTGGGACAGGGAGCAGCGGGGCCAACGTCCTGACTTTC CASSIGTGSSGANVLTF
NA TRBJ2-6 TRBV13 NA TGTGCCAGCAGCTTCTTCGGGGCCGGGACCAACGTCCTGACTTTC CASSFFGAGTNVLTF
NA TRBJ1-2 TRBV10-3 NA TGTGCCATCCGACAGGTGTATGGCTACACCTTC CAIRQVYGYTF
NA TRBJ1-4 TRBV14 few TGTGCCAGCAGCCAAGAATATGCTAATGGAAAACTGTTTTTT CASSQEYANGKLFF
NA TRBJ2-2 TRBV29-1 NA TGCAGCGTCTTACGCCACCAGGGGTTCACCGGGGAGCTGTTTTTT CSVLRHQGFTGELFF
NA TRBJ2-5 TRBV7-2 few TGTGCCAGCACCTTAGAGGCCCGGGGGCCGGGGACCCAGTACTTC CASTLEARGPGTQYF
NA TRBJ1-1 TRBV7-9 NA TGTGCCAGCAGCTCCGGACATGTGAACACTGAAGCTTTCTTT CASSSGHVNTEAFF
NA TRBJ2-2 TRBV20-1 few TGCAGTGCTAGGAGTCAGAACACCGGGGAGCTGTTTTTT CSARSQNTGELFF
NA TRBJ2-5 TRBV20-1 once TGCAGTGCCCCAACGGGGACTGGAAAAGGGACCCAGTACTTC CSAPTGTGKGTQYF
NA TRBJ2-3 TRBV2 NA TGTGCCAGTGGAAAGATAGCGTTCACAGATACGCAGTATTTT CASGKIAFTDTQYF
NA TRBJ2-7 TRBV2 NA TGTGCCGGCAGGGGGGTCTATTTCACCTCCTACGAGCAGTACTTC CAGRGVYFTSYEQYF
NA TRBJ2-7 TRBV25-1 NA TGTGCCAGCAGCCGGGAACAGGGAGGGCAGTACTTC CASSREQGGQYF
TRBD1 TRBJ1-5 TRBV10-3 NA TGTGCCATCAGTGTCAGGGGGGTAAATCAGCCCCAGCATTTT CAISVRGVNQPQHF
NA TRBJ1-6 TRBV2 few TGTGCCAGCAGTCCCGGACAGAGCTCCTATAATTCACCCCTCCACTTT CASSPGQSSYNSPLHF